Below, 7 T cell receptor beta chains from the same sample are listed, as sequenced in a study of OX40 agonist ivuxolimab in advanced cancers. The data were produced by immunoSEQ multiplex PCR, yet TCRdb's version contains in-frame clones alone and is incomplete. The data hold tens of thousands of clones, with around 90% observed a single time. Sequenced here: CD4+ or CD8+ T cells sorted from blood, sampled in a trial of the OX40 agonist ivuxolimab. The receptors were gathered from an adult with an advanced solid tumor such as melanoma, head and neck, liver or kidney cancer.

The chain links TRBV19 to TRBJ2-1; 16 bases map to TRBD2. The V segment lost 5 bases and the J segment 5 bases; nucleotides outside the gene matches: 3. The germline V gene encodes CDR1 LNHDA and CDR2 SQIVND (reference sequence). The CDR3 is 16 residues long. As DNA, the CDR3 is TGTGCCAGTAGTGGGACTAGCGGGAGGGTCCACAATGAGCAGTTCTTC. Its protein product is CASSGTSGRVHNEQFF. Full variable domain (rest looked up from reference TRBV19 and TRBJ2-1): DGGITQSPKYLFRKEGQNVTLSCEQNLNHDAMYWYRQDPGQGLRLIYYSQIVNDFQKGDIAEGYSVSREKKESFPLTVTSAQKNPTAFYLCASSGTSGRVHNEQFFGPGTRLTVL.

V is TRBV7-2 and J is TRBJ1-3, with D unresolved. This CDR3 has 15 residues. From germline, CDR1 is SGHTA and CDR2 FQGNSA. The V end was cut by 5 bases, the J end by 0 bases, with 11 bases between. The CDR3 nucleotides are TGTGCCAGCAGCCTTCGGGCAGCCTCTGGAAACACCATATATTTT. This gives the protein CASSLRAASGNTIYF.

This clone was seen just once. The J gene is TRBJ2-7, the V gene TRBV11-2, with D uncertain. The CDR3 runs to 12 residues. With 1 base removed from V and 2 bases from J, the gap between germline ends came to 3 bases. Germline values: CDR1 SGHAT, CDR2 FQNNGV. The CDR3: CASSLVPYEQYF. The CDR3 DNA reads TGTGCCAGCAGCTTAGTGCCCTACGAGCAGTACTTC.

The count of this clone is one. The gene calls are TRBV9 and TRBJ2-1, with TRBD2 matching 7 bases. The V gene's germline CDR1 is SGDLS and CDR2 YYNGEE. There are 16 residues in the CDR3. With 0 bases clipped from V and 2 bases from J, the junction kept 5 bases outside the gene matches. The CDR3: CASSVDAGAPYNEQFF. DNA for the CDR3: TGTGCCAGCAGCGTAGACGCGGGAGCTCCCTACAATGAGCAGTTCTTC.

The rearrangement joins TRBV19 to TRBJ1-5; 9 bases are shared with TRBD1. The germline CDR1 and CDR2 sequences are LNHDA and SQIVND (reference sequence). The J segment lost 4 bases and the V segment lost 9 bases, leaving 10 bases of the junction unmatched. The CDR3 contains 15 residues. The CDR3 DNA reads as TGTGCCAGCGCCCCGGAGACAGGGGGGAATCAGCCCCAGCATTTT. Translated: CASAPETGGNQPQHF.

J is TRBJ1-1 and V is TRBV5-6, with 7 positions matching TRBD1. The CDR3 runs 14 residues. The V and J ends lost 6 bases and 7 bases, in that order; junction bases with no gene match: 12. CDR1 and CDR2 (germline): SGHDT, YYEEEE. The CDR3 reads CASKPRTGLFEAFF. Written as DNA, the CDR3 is TGTGCCAGCAAGCCCCGGACAGGCCTTTTTGAAGCTTTCTTT.

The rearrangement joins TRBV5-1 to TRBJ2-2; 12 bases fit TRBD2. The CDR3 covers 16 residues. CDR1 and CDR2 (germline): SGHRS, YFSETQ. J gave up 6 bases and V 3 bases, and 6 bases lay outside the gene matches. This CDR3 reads CASSSMTSGSAGELFF. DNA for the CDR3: TGCGCCAGCAGCTCCATGACTAGCGGGAGTGCCGGGGAGCTGTTTTTT.